This TCR beta chain was observed in a study of PD-1 blockade in mismatch repair-deficient tumors. This clone was seen only once. The CDR3 spans 15 residues. Germline CDR1 reads SGHTA; CDR2 reads FQGTGA. The ends were cut back, 2 bases at V and 0 bases at J, with 11 bases in the middle. The assay was immunoSEQ multiplex PCR, and TCRdb's table has in-frame clones only and misses some. Altogether roughly 120,000 clones are present, around nine tenths being singletons, with the ten largest covering over 9.5%. The TCR-sequenced patients were a few responders to pembrolizumab. Source: peripheral blood, taken 70 to 72 weeks after starting pembrolizumab. V is TRBV7-3 and J is TRBJ2-7; D is unclear. This clonotype was obtained from an adult with mismatch repair-deficient cancer. The CDR3: CASSLSGFSSYEQYF. CDR3 nucleotide sequence: TGTGCCAGCAGCTTATCTGGGTTTAGCTCCTACGAGCAGTACTTC.